Below, 2 T cell receptor beta chains from the same sample are listed, as sequenced in a study of blood T cell dynamics during melanoma immunotherapy (dated by TCRdb to 2018 to 2020). Library construction relied on the immunoSEQ multiplex PCR assay. The immuneACCESS repertoire file appears here via TCRdb, limited to in-frame rearrangements. These files lack a portion of the clones; in checked studies, under half of the deficit traces to unresolved V genes, and the cause of the others is not known. The sample contains about 7,100 clones, 85% to 90% of them found a single time. Together, the top ten hold about 5.2% of the sample. This specimen's time point label, interpreted: week 3, after first cycle of checkpoint inhibitor. The sample was blood, taken from a patient treated with checkpoint blockade. These receptors came from a human donor with melanoma.

The chain couples TRBV11-2 to TRBJ2-7; a weak D match, TRBD1 (5 bases). V was clipped by 2 bases and J by 4 bases, with 9 bases between them. The germline gives CDR1 SGHAT, CDR2 FQNNGV. The CDR3 is made up of 13 amino acids. CDR3 nucleotide sequence: TGTGCCAGCAGCTTAAGGGGTCCGTACGAGCAGTACGTC. Residues: CASSLRGPYEQYV.

This chain joins TRBV6-5 and TRBJ1-1, with a tentative D call TRBD1 (5 bases). Trimming stripped 1 base from V and 8 bases from J, with 14 bases between. CDR3 length: 14 residues. Germline V lookup: CDR1 MNHEY, CDR2 SVGAGI. The CDR3 here is CASSYYGGGSEAFF. As DNA, the CDR3 is TGTGCCAGCAGTTACTATGGTGGGGGGAGCGAAGCTTTCTTT.